These 8 T cell receptor beta chains were all obtained from the same sample, sequenced in a study of CD8 T cells in Susac syndrome (dated by TCRdb to about 2019). Library prep was done by the immunoSEQ multiplex PCR assay. RNA was extracted with the RNeasy kit and 0.5 to 1 ug was reverse transcribed using random hexamers. The public reads were reanalyzed by TCRdb: fastp trimming at Q25, MiXCR alignment, in-frame beta chains only. Identical CDR3 protein sequences are pooled into one entry, listed with their most common genes and DNA. Here the sample has about 300,000 distinct CDR3 sequences; over 75% occur a single time. In total, the top ten clones hold around 0.2% of the sample. Input material: CD8+ T cells from PBMCs. The receptors shown here come from a human donor with multiple sclerosis.

The chain is built from TRBV24-1 and TRBJ1-1; maybe TRBD1 (6 bases). The CDR3 loop spans 14 amino acids. V lost 2 bases, J lost 7 bases, and 13 bases lay in between. The germline V gene encodes CDR1 KGHDR and CDR2 SFDVKD. The CDR3 nucleotides are TGTGCCACCAGTGATTCGAGACAGGAGATTGAAGCTTTCTTT. Amino acid sequence: CATSDSRQEIEAFF.

The gene calls are TRBV6-1 and TRBJ2-7, with D possibly being TRBD1 or TRBD2 (6 bases each). The CDR3 has 15 amino acids. The V gene lost 0 bases and the J gene lost 3 bases, with 12 bases spanning the gap. CDR1 MNHNS and CDR2 SASEGT come from the germline V gene. In DNA form, the CDR3 reads TGTGCCAGCAGTGAAGCCCGGGGGCCCCGCTACGAGCAGTACTTC. The encoded protein is CASSEARGPRYEQYF.

The chain carries TRBV25-1 and TRBJ2-7; 7 nucleotides line up with TRBD1. The CDR3 sequence is 15 residues long. From germline, CDR1 is MGHDK and CDR2 SYGVNS. The V gene end was trimmed by 2 bases and the J gene end by 3 bases; junction bases not matched to a gene: 7. CDR3 nucleotides: TGTGCCAGCAGTGAAGGTGCCGGACAGGACTACGAGCAGTACTTC. Translation gives CASSEGAGQDYEQYF.

The gene calls are TRBV20-1 and TRBJ2-2; 13 nucleotides agree with TRBD2. Germline V gene lookup returns CDR1 DFQATT and CDR2 SNEGSKA (reference sequence). The CDR3 totals 19 residues. Trimming cost V 1 base and J 0 bases; bases outside gene matches: 8. In nucleotides, the CDR3 is TGCAGTGCTAGAGGCGGACTAGCGGGAGCGCCATCGAACACCGGGGAGCTGTTTTTT. As protein: CSARGGLAGAPSNTGELFF.

Regarding this clonotype: Germline and junction disagree at one end, which may indicate a read error. The gene calls are TRBV7-3 and TRBJ2-3; TRBD2 matches 12 bases. CDR1 and CDR2 from the germline V gene are SGHTA and FQGTGA. The CDR3 runs to 14 residues. The CDR3 nucleotides are TGTGCCAGCAGCTTAACGAAGACTAGCGGGAGTGGTATTTTT. Amino acid sequence: CASSLTKTSGSGIF.

V is TRBV20-1 and J is TRBJ1-4; D is possibly TRBD1 (6 bases). V lost 3 bases and J 5 bases, leaving 28 bases between the germline ends. The germline CDR1 and CDR2 sequences are DFQATT and SNEGSKA (reference sequence). This CDR3 is 19 amino acids long. The CDR3 spells CSASLQGWSHIPRNEKLFF. CDR3 nucleotides: TGCAGTGCTAGTTTACAGGGTTGGTCCCATATCCCTCGGAATGAAAAACTGTTTTTT.

The J gene is TRBJ1-5, the V gene TRBV7-9; TRBD1 matches at 7 bases. CDR3 size: 16 residues. Germline loops: CDR1 SEHNR, CDR2 FQNEAQ (reference sequence). J lost 1 base, V lost 5 bases, and 8 bases had no gene match. The CDR3 is CASSVLGDSSNQPQHF. In DNA, the CDR3 is TGTGCCAGCAGCGTTCTCGGGGACAGCAGCAATCAGCCCCAGCATTTT.

The chain couples TRBV27 to TRBJ2-3; D unclear. Germline V lookup: CDR1 MNHEY, CDR2 SMNVEV (reference sequence). V lost 2 bases and J 4 bases, leaving 10 bases between the germline ends. The CDR3 has 14 residues. The CDR3 protein is CASSLQAGPDTQYF. The CDR3 DNA is TGTGCCAGCAGTTTACAGGCAGGACCAGATACGCAGTATTTT.